Following are 27 T cell receptor beta chains from one sample sequenced in a study of blood T cell repertoires in COVID-19. Repertoires were generated with immunoSEQ multiplex PCR, while TCRdb's copy carries only in-frame clones and drops some. The sample yields around 180,000 clones, more than 75% seen once. Sequencing was performed on peripheral blood. These receptors all stem from a man in his forties with active or convalescent COVID-19.

The V call is TRBV6-5, the J call TRBJ2-2, with D possibly TRBD1 on 5 matching bases. The germline V gene encodes CDR1 MNHEY and CDR2 SVGAGI. This CDR3 comprises 15 residues. V was clipped by 5 bases and J by 6 bases, with 16 bases between them. The CDR3 spells CASSLITGFPGELFF. CDR3 bases: TGTGCCAGCAGTCTGATTACAGGTTTTCCCGGGGAGCTGTTTTTT.

The V gene is TRBV24-1, the J gene TRBJ1-3; 9 bases are a match to TRBD1. V dropped 7 bases and J dropped 2; count of bases not matched to a gene: 20. CDR1 is KGHDR, CDR2 SFDVKD, per germline. The length of the CDR3 is 20 residues. CDR3 nucleotide sequence: TGTGCCACCAGCGGGTATGACGGGACAGGGAGAGGGGGGACTGGAAACACCATATATTTT. Encoded protein: CATSGYDGTGRGGTGNTIYF.

The V and J genes are TRBV28 and TRBJ1-1; D is possibly TRBD1 (6 bases). The CDR3 has 14 residues. The ends were cut back, 3 bases at V and 11 bases at J, with 19 bases in the middle. Germline assignment: CDR1 MDHEN and CDR2 SYDVKM. The CDR3 DNA is TGTGCCAGCAGTTTTAAGACAGGATTTAGAGGGGCTTTCTTT. This translates into CASSFKTGFRGAFF.

Turning to this clone: In the same sample, other DNA sequences code for this CDR3. The chain links TRBV4-1 to TRBJ1-1; D gene unclear. CDR1 and CDR2 from the germline V gene are MGHRA and YSYEKL. V shed 6 bases and J shed 0 bases, with 11 bases lying between them. The CDR3 covers 14 residues. The CDR3 DNA follows: TGCGCCAGCAGTGGGAGGACGGTGAACACTGAAGCTTTCTTT. This translates into CASSGRTVNTEAFF.

In this sample, this clone turned up a few times. The chain recombines TRBV4-2 with TRBJ1-2; no definite D call. The V end lost 0 bases, the J end lost 5 bases, and 13 bases lay between the germline ends. CDR1 is LGHNA, CDR2 YNFKEQ, per germline. The CDR3 sequence is 15 residues long. The chain's CDR3 is CASSQDIPQDYGYTF. CDR3 bases: TGTGCCAGCAGCCAAGATATCCCCCAGGATTATGGCTACACCTTC.

The chain links TRBV4-2 to TRBJ1-1; 8 bases align to TRBD1. The V gene's germline CDR1 is LGHNA and CDR2 YNFKEQ. This CDR3 region has 15 residues. V shed 0 bases and J 4 bases; nucleotides not matched to a gene: 4. The CDR3 here is CASSQEDRVGTEAFF. In nucleotides, the CDR3 is TGTGCCAGCAGCCAAGAGGACAGGGTAGGCACTGAAGCTTTCTTT.

The gene calls are TRBV25-1 and TRBJ1-3; maybe TRBD1 (6 bases). This CDR3 region has 14 residues. The V gene's germline CDR1 is MGHDK and CDR2 SYGVNS. Between the trimmed V and J ends, which lost 2 bases and 5 bases, there was a span of 10 bases. The CDR3 DNA is TGTGCCAGCAGTGAAACAGGGCACCGAAACACCATATATTTT. Amino acids: CASSETGHRNTIYF.

With respect to this clone: This CDR3 is also generated by other DNA sequences in the sample. The chain combines TRBV3-1 (or the pseudogene TRBV3-2) with TRBJ1-2; no clear D. Germline V lookup: CDR1 LGHDT, CDR2 YNNKEL (reference sequence). The CDR3 length is 13 residues. V was shortened by 1 base and J by 2 bases, with 5 bases between the two germline ends. The chain's CDR3 is CASSQVGNYGYTF. The CDR3 DNA reads TGTGCCAGCAGCCAAGTTGGCAACTATGGCTACACCTTC.

The V and J genes are TRBV14 and TRBJ1-2, with TRBD1 identical over 7 bases. Germline-derived CDR1 and CDR2 are SGHDN and FVKESK. Trimming removed 1 base from V and 8 bases from J; junction bases left unmatched: 13. This CDR3 region has 16 residues. The CDR3 here is CASSQGSAGGVLGYTF. CDR3 bases: TGTGCCAGCAGCCAAGGGAGTGCAGGGGGTGTACTCGGCTACACCTTC.

The V call is TRBV11-2, the J call TRBJ1-1; D gene uncertain. V shed 1 base and J shed 4 bases, with 7 bases lying between them. There are 13 residues in the CDR3. CDR1 and CDR2 (germline): SGHAT, FQNNGV. This chain's CDR3 is CASSLVRGTEAFF. Written as DNA, the CDR3 is TGTGCCAGCAGCTTAGTTCGGGGCACTGAAGCTTTCTTT.

The chain carries TRBV5-1 and TRBJ1-3; D might be TRBD1 (5 bases). The CDR3 has 13 amino acids. In germline, CDR1 is SGHRS, CDR2 YFSETQ. Deletions cut 0 bases from V and 8 bases from J, with 9 bases between. The CDR3 coding sequence is TGCGCCAGCAGCTTGGCCCGGGGGGACACCATATATTTT. Residues: CASSLARGDTIYF.

This clone was found a few times. The chain employs TRBV2 and TRBJ1-6; D unclear. The CDR3 loop spans 14 amino acids. The V gene lost 4 bases and the J gene lost 10 bases, with 14 bases spanning the gap. Germline V lookup: CDR1 SNHLY, CDR2 FYNNEI. The CDR3 nucleotides read TGTGCCAGCAGTGTGCCCACGCCGCAGTCACCCCTCCACTTT. Translated, it gives CASSVPTPQSPLHF. Full variable domain (missing parts from reference TRBV2 and TRBJ1-6): EPEVTQTPSHQVTQMGQEVILRCVPISNHLYFYWYRQILGQKVEFLVSFYNNEISEKSEIFDDQFSVERPDGSNFTLKIRSTKLEDSAMYFCASSVPTPQSPLHFGNGTRLTVT.

This clone has just one count. V gene TRBV5-1 combines with J gene TRBJ2-7, with 12 bases aligning to TRBD1. V gave up 5 bases and J gave up 5 bases; unmatched junction bases: 8. This CDR3 region has 15 residues. Germline V gene lookup returns CDR1 SGHRS and CDR2 YFSETQ. The CDR3 nucleotides read TGCGCCAGCAGTCCTCCGGGACAGGGGGCGCACGAGCAGTACTTC. The encoded protein is CASSPPGQGAHEQYF. The whole variable domain, remainder taken from reference TRBV5-1 and TRBJ2-7, is KAGVTQTPRYLIKTRGQQVTLSCSPISGHRSVSWYQQTPGQGLQFLFEYFSETQRNKGNFPGRFSGRQFSNSRSEMNVSTLELGDSALYLCASSPPGQGAHEQYFGPGTRLTVT.

The chain couples TRBV6-6 to TRBJ1-5, with 7 positions matching TRBD1. Germline CDR1 is MNHNY and CDR2 is SVGAGI (reference sequence). CDR3 size: 14 residues. V dropped 5 bases and J dropped 4; count of bases not matched to a gene: 5. This chain's CDR3 is CASSPDRDNQPQHF. The CDR3 DNA reads TGTGCCAGCAGTCCCGACAGGGATAATCAGCCCCAGCATTTT.

This clone was recorded once. The chain combines TRBV10-3 with TRBJ2-4; 10 bases align to TRBD1. The CDR3 length is 15 residues. CDR1 is ENHRY, CDR2 SYGVKD, per germline. The V gene end was trimmed by 3 bases and the J gene end by 8 bases; junction bases not matched to a gene: 7. In nucleotides, the CDR3 is TGTGCCATCAGTGACCGGGACAGGGGTTATCACATTCAGTACTTC. Its protein is CAISDRDRGYHIQYF.

The chain couples TRBV7-9 to TRBJ2-4; 9 bases match TRBD1. The CDR3 consists of 18 residues. V lost 3 bases and J lost 0; bases outside the gene matches: 9. Germline CDR1 is SEHNR and CDR2 is FQNEAQ (reference sequence). The CDR3 DNA sequence: TGTGCCAGCAGCTTGGGACAGGGACCTTCGTTAGCCAAAAACATTCAGTACTTC. This translates into CASSLGQGPSLAKNIQYF.

The chain uses TRBV7-9 and TRBJ2-1; the match to TRBD1 covers 10 bases. The CDR3 contains 13 residues. Germline CDR1 SEHNR, CDR2 FQNEAQ (reference sequence). With V trimmed by 0 bases and J by 14 bases, 4 bases remained unmatched. The CDR3 DNA is TGTGCCAGCAGCTTAGCGAGGGACAGGGGAGAGTTCTTC. Protein product: CASSLARDRGEFF. The full variable domain, rest sourced from reference TRBV7-9 and TRBJ2-1, is DTGVSQNPRHKITKRGQNVTFRCDPISEHNRLYWYRQTLGQGPEFLTYFQNEAQLEKSRLLSDRFSAERPKGSFSTLEIQRTEQGDSAMYLCASSLARDRGEFFGPGTRLTVL.

V and J are TRBV18 and TRBJ2-7; 7 bases are shared with TRBD1. Germline V CDR1 and CDR2: KGHSH, LQKENI. This CDR3 is built from 13 residues. The trim removed 5 bases at V and 2 bases at J, leaving 3 bases unmatched. The CDR3 DNA is TGTGCCAGCTCAGCACAGGGGACCTACGAGCAGTACTTC. It codes for CASSAQGTYEQYF.

This rearrangement joins TRBV5-8 to TRBJ1-2, with 7 bases that match TRBD1. Germline values: CDR1 SGHTS, CDR2 YDEGEE. The CDR3 runs to 12 residues. V was clipped by 4 bases and J by 8 bases; unmatched bases: 5. Written as DNA, the CDR3 is TGTGCCAGCAGCCGAACAGGGGCCGGCTACACCTTC. As protein: CASSRTGAGYTF.

The chain employs TRBV29-1 and TRBJ1-2; 10 bases agree with TRBD1. The CDR3 contains 14 residues. V shed 6 bases and J 2 bases; nucleotides not matched to a gene: 6. Germline V lookup: CDR1 SQVTM, CDR2 ANQGSEA. CDR3 DNA: TGCAGCGTCAGGGACAGGGGAGAGAACTATGGCTACACCTTC. It is translated as CSVRDRGENYGYTF.

The rearrangement joins TRBV4-1 to TRBJ1-4; no clear D gene. This CDR3 is 14 amino acids long. The germline gives CDR1 MGHRA, CDR2 YSYEKL. Trimming shortened V by 1 base and J by 7 bases, and 10 bases separated the two germline ends. CDR3 sequence: CASSQARMSEKLFF. The CDR3 bases are TGCGCCAGCAGCCAAGCCAGGATGAGTGAAAAACTGTTTTTT.

This chain uses TRBV10-3 with TRBJ1-5; 7 bases align to TRBD1. In germline, CDR1 is ENHRY, CDR2 SYGVKD. CDR3 length: 16 residues. Germline trimming cut 10 bases from V and 1 base from J; bases unmatched to any gene: 13. CDR3 DNA sequence: TGTGCCACCACCAGAGAGGGGGCAGGGAGCAATCAGCCCCAGCATTTT. Its translation is CATTREGAGSNQPQHF.

Remarks on this clone: This specimen includes other DNA sequences encoding the same CDR3. The chain couples TRBV12-3 or TRBV12-4 to TRBJ2-7; 8 bases are a match to TRBD1. This CDR3 is 13 amino acids long. The ends lost 1 base at V and 4 bases at J; junction bases unmatched: 0. The CDR3: CASSLGQGYEQYF. The CDR3 DNA follows: TGTGCCAGCAGTTTAGGACAGGGGTACGAGCAGTACTTC.

CDR3 nucleotides: TGTGCCAGCAGCCCCCTAGGGGCAGGGGGGTATGGAGCTTTCTTT. This translates into CASSPLGAGGYGAFF. The V and J genes are TRBV28 and TRBJ1-1, with TRBD1 matching 7 bases. V trimming: 6 bases; J trimming: 10 bases; junction bases outside the gene matches: 17. CDR1 is MDHEN, CDR2 SYDVKM, per germline. The CDR3 is made up of 15 amino acids.

The CDR3 sequence is CASSIGQMYGYTF. In DNA form, the CDR3 reads TGTGCCAGTAGTATCGGACAGATGTATGGCTACACCTTC. The V call is TRBV19, the J call TRBJ1-2, with D possibly TRBD1 on 6 matching bases. Trimming took off 3 bases at V and 5 bases at J, with 10 bases between the two ends. There are 13 residues in the CDR3. Germline lookup yields CDR1 LNHDA and CDR2 SQIVND (reference sequence).

The chain links TRBV27 to TRBJ1-5; no definite D call. The CDR3 runs 16 residues. Looked up from germline, CDR1 is MNHEY and CDR2 is SMNVEV (reference sequence). The V and J ends lost 0 bases and 4 bases respectively, with 13 bases between them. The CDR3 DNA sequence: TGTGCCAGCAGTTTATCTTCAGAGTGGAGGAATCAGCCCCAGCATTTT. Translated, it gives CASSLSSEWRNQPQHF.

V gene TRBV4-3 combines with J gene TRBJ2-3; no definite D call. CDR1 LGHNA and CDR2 YSLEER come from the germline V gene. V was shortened by 0 bases and J by 5 bases, with 9 bases between the two germline ends. The CDR3 loop spans 14 amino acids. DNA for the CDR3: TGCGCCAGCAGCCAAGATCGGGTAAGAGATACGCAGTATTTT. It translates to CASSQDRVRDTQYF.